This record covers a single TCR beta chain. The antigen this receptor binds is unknown. No clone much larger than this one lies a single base away; base qualities are absent. TCRbeta CDR3 regions were amplified from genomic DNA using the immunoSEQ Assay, a bias-controlled multiplex PCR. The source study handled its data this way. Within the assay, amplification of reference gene primers was used to estimate how many nucleated cells each sample contained. To quantify the absolute abundance of each unique TCRbeta CDR3 rearrangement, sequence reads were collapsed and filtered. For each sample, productive Simpson clonality was calculated by taking the square root of Simpson's diversity index across productive rearrangements. This is the immuneACCESS table as TCRdb keeps it, with only in-frame sequences that have V and J called. A part of the clones is gone; compared with another copy, unresolved V genes explain less than half, and the rest is unexplained. V, J and clone size reflect that table, while D and trimming were determined from the DNA. The sample table contains more than 95,000 clones; only one count was recorded for roughly 83% of them. Jointly, the top ten make up about 5.4% of the sample.

These data belong to a study of blood T cell repertoires in COVID-19 (TCRdb year 2020). About the full investigation: Collaborator samples came from the United States, Italy and Spain and covered acute and convalescent phases of COVID-19. Samples came from the ongoing ImmuneRACE study (first 160 participants) plus 1,254 subjects from 6 global collaborators. The material from the prospective study consisted of cDNA or gDNA derived from T cells, B-cell-depleted T cells, or PBMCs. Where available, HLA class I and class II types were taken from metadata supplied by the sample provider and were not determined by assay-based typing. The repertoires were made available in a free public database intended to serve as a resource for research on the immune response to SARS-CoV-2. The dataset comprised deeply sampled blood TCRbeta repertoires from subjects exposed to, actively infected with, or recovered from COVID-19. A de-identified subject ID, COVID-19 status, age in years and sex were almost always included in the sample metadata.

V sheds 6 bases and J sheds 3 bases, leaving 15 bases between their ends. CDR1 and CDR2, per the germline V gene, are SGHRS and YFSETQ. The cysteine opens and the phenylalanine closes a CDR3 of 14 amino acids. Just CDR3 DNA is preserved here, 42 bases in frame from base 1. Summary of the overall study and its limitations: The quantity of clinical and demographic metadata differed by source and by participant and was supplied without curation.

The collaborating institutions used their own protocols to collect whole blood in K2EDTA tubes. Collaborator samples were shipped for TCRbeta analysis as frozen whole blood, isolated PBMCs, or DNA extracted from either sample type. Source material: peripheral blood. This TCR derives from a human donor in a cohort sampled during active COVID-19. The chain is encoded by TRBV5-1 joined to TRBJ1-2; D gene: possibly TRBD1, on 5 matching bases. The CDR3 corresponds to CASTISGEYYGYTF. Here is the DNA: TGCGCCAGCACCATCTCGGGGGAGTACTATGGCTACACCTTC.